This TCR beta chain was identified during a study of shared clonotypes between healthy human individuals. Study-level background: Each donor contributed plates that comprised three CD4 naive, three CD4 memory, two CD8 naive and one CD8 memory.

In the sorted-subset replicate PCRs, 200 ng DNA, 25,000 to 35,000 T cell genomes, was used. Sequencing used immunoSEQ multiplex PCR; TCRdb keeps in-frame clones, though not all of them. This table has 90,000 to 120,000 clones, 68% appearing once. CCR7-negative CD45RA+ TemRA cells were combined with CD45RO+ cells to form CD8 memory. V lost 4 bases and J lost 1, with 11 bases in between. This CDR3 comprises 14 residues. From germline, CDR1 is MNHEY and CDR2 SMNVEV (reference sequence). The clonotype comes from a woman younger than 45 in good health. Sequencing input: memory CD8+ T cells sorted from blood. The subset was: CD45RO+ cells pooled with CCR7-negative TemRA cells. The chain recombines TRBV27 with TRBJ2-7, with a possible D match to TRBD2 (5 bases). CDR3 sequence reads: CASSYRGSSYEQYF. In DNA, the CDR3 is TGTGCCAGCAGTTATCGCGGGTCATCCTACGAGCAGTACTTC.